The 7 T cell receptor beta chains given below trace back to one sample, sequenced in a study of control samples from healthy donors and cancer patients. The method was immunoSEQ multiplex PCR; TCRdb's version includes in-frame clones alone and lacks a portion of them. The data contain some 140,000 clones, roughly 94% of them singletons. The specimen sequenced was blood. The receptors were sampled from a man aged 40-50 years in good health.

V gene TRBV9 combines with J gene TRBJ1-1, with TRBD1 identical over 9 bases. Trimming took 4 bases from V and 6 from J; bases not matched to a gene: 10. The CDR3 contains 15 residues. Looked up from germline, CDR1 is SGDLS and CDR2 is YYNGEE. CDR3: CASSPRQGGGSEAFF. In DNA, the CDR3 is TGTGCCAGCAGCCCCCGACAGGGGGGAGGTTCTGAAGCTTTCTTT.

This chain connects TRBV7-9 to TRBJ2-1, with D perhaps TRBD1 (6 bases). The CDR3 consists of 14 residues. Germline lookup yields CDR1 SEHNR and CDR2 FQNEAQ (reference sequence). V was clipped by 5 bases and J by 3 bases, with 11 bases between them. In DNA, the CDR3 is TGTGCCAGCAGCGCTACAGGGAACTACAATGAGCAGTTCTTC. Translated, it gives CASSATGNYNEQFF.

The genes are TRBV19 and TRBJ1-6, with D unclear. Germline values: CDR1 LNHDA, CDR2 SQIVND (reference sequence). The length of the CDR3 is 15 residues. The V end was cut by 3 bases, the J end by 6 bases, with 12 bases between. CDR3 sequence: CASSIDRLPNSPLHF. The CDR3 DNA is TGTGCCAGTAGTATTGACCGGCTTCCTAATTCACCCCTCCACTTT.

The chain carries TRBV6-5 and TRBJ1-3; D is uncertain. The CDR3 sequence is 11 residues long. V was cut by 8 bases and J by 7 bases, with 9 bases left in between. Germline V gives CDR1 MNHEY, CDR2 SVGAGI. The CDR3 loop is CASSTVNTIYF. DNA for the CDR3: TGTGCCAGCTCGACCGTTAACACCATATATTTT.

The chain has TRBV9 and TRBJ1-1, with D possibly TRBD1 on 5 matching bases. V was clipped by 0 bases and J by 0 bases, with 12 bases between them. Per the germline V gene, CDR1 is SGDLS and CDR2 is YYNGEE. The CDR3 runs 16 residues. DNA for the CDR3: TGTGCCAGCAGCGTAGGCCCTCCAGGGATGAACACTGAAGCTTTCTTT. Its translation: CASSVGPPGMNTEAFF.

This chain joins TRBV19 and TRBJ2-2, with D perhaps TRBD2 (5 bases). V lost 6 bases, J lost 6 bases, and 29 bases lay in between. Per the germline V gene, CDR1 is LNHDA and CDR2 is SQIVND (reference sequence). This CDR3 has 19 amino acids. The CDR3 DNA is TGTGCCAGTAGCGAAAGACGACGGCTACCGGATGGGAGCTCCGGGGAGCTGTTTTTT. Translating gives CASSERRRLPDGSSGELFF.

The chain couples TRBV5-4 to TRBJ1-2, with no clear D. Between the trimmed V and J ends, which lost 0 bases and 9 bases, there was a span of 6 bases. The CDR3 sequence is 11 residues long. Germline lookup yields CDR1 SGHNT and CDR2 YYREEE (reference sequence). The CDR3 region has the DNA TGTGCCAGCAGCTTGGGGAGGAGCTACACCTTC. This sequence encodes CASSLGRSYTF. Based on the CDR3 plus reference TRBV5-4 and TRBJ1-2, the full variable domain is ETGVTQSPTHLIKTRGQQVTLRCSSQSGHNTVSWYQQALGQGPQFIFQYYREEENGRGNFPPRFSGLQFPNYSSELNVNALELDDSALYLCASSLGRSYTFGSGTRLTVV.